This TCR beta chain was found in a study of blood T cell repertoires in COVID-19. Across the study: The samples span acute and convalescent COVID-19 from the United States, Italy and Spain. Nucleic acid was either cDNA or gDNA, and it came from T cells, B-cell-depleted T cells, or PBMCs.

Per the original methods: By means of reference gene primer amplification, nucleated cell counts were estimated. Using immunoSEQ multiplex PCR, the repertoire was profiled, and TCRdb retains in-frame clones only, with some absent. Clone size and the V and J calls come from that table; the DNA yielded D and trimming. The sample contains about 200,000 clones, roughly 80% of which appear only once. Germline V gene data show CDR1 as KGHDR and CDR2 as SFDVKD. V shed 2 bases and J shed 4 bases, with 11 bases lying between them. The CDR3 contains 15 residues. The origin of this receptor is a man aged 45 to 65 who had recovered from COVID-19. Input material: peripheral blood. The V gene is TRBV24-1, the J gene TRBJ1-3; possibly TRBD1 for D (5 bases). The CDR3 region is CATSDSGGVGNTIYF. CDR3 sequence (DNA): TGTGCCACCAGTGATTCTGGAGGGGTCGGAAACACCATATATTTT.